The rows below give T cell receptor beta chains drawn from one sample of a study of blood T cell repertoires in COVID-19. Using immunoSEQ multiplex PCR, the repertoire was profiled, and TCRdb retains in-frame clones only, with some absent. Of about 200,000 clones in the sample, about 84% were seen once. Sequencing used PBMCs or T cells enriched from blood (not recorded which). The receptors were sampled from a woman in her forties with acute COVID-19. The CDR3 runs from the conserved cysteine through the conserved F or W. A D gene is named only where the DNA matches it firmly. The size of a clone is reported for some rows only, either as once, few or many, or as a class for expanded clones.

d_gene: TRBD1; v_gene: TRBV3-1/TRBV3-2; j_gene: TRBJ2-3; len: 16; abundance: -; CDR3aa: CASSQERQGVKNTQYF; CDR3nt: TGTGCCAGCAGCCAAGAAAGACAGGGGGTTAAAAATACGCAGTATTTT
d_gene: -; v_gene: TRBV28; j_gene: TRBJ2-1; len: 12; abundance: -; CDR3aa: CASSSLYNEQFF; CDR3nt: TGTGCCAGCAGTTCTCTATACAATGAGCAGTTCTTC
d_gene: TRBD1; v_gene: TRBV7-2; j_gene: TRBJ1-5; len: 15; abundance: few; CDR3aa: CASSLAGGLNQPQHF; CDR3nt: TGTGCCAGCAGCTTAGCAGGGGGCCTTAATCAGCCCCAGCATTTT
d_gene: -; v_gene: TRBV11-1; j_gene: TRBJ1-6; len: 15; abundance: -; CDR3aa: CASSLRPQYNSPLHF; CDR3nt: TGTGCCAGCAGCTTAAGACCACAGTATAATTCACCCCTCCACTTT
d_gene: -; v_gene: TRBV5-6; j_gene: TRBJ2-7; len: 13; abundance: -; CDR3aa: CASSLVTGIEQYF; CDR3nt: TGTGCCAGCAGCTTGGTAACAGGGATCGAGCAGTACTTC
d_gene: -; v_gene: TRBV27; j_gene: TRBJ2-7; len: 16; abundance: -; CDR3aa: CASSPQTGKGVYEQYF; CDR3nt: TGTGCCAGCAGTCCACAAACAGGGAAGGGGGTCTACGAGCAGTACTTC
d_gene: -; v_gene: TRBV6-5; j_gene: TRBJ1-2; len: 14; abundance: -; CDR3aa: CASRPDRTNYGYTF; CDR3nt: TGTGCCAGCAGGCCTGACAGAACTAACTATGGCTACACCTTC
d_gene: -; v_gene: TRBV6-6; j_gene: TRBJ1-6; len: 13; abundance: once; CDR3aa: CASSYSSDSPLHF; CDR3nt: TGTGCCAGCAGTTACTCGTCAGATTCACCCCTCCACTTT
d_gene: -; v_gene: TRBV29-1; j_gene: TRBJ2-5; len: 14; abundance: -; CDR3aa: CSVRGGGTAETQYF; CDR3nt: TGCAGCGTTAGGGGGGGCGGTACGGCGGAGACCCAGTACTTC
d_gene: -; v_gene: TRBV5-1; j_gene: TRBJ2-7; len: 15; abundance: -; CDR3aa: CASSLARGGGYEQYF; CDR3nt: TGCGCCAGCAGCTTGGCCAGGGGAGGGGGCTACGAGCAGTACTTC
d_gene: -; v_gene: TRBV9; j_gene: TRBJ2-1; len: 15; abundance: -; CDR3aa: CASSVSAGPYNEQFF; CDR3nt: TGTGCCAGCAGCGTAAGCGCGGGGCCCTACAATGAGCAGTTCTTC
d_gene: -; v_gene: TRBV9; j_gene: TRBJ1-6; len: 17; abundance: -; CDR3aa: CASSGRLQGSYNSPLHF; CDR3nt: TGTGCCAGCAGCGGCCGTCTCCAGGGGTCCTATAATTCACCCCTCCACTTT
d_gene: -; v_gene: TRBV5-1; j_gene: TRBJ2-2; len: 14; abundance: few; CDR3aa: CASSLARGTGELFF; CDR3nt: TGCGCCAGCAGCTTGGCCAGAGGGACCGGGGAGCTGTTTTTT
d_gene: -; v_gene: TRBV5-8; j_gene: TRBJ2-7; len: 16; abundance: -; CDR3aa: CASSRSGRGNAYEQYF; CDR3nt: TGTGCCAGCAGCCGTTCCGGCAGGGGAAACGCCTACGAGCAGTACTTC
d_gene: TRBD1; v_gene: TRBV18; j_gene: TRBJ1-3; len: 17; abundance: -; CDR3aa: CASSQSQGASSGNTIYF; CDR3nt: TGTGCCAGCTCACAATCACAGGGGGCGAGCTCTGGAAACACCATATATTTT
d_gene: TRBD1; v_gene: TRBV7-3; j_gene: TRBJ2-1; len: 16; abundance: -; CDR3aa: CASSLSGTGSGNEQFF; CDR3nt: TGTGCCAGCAGCTTGTCCGGGACAGGTAGTGGAAATGAGCAGTTCTTC
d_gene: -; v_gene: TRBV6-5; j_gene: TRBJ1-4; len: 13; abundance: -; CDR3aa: CASSQGDYEKLFF; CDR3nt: TGTGCCAGCAGTCAGGGTGATTATGAAAAACTGTTTTTT
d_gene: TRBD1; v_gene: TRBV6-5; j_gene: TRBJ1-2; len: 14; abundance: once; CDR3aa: CASSPSGGNYGYTF; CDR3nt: TGTGCCAGCAGTCCCTCAGGGGGGAACTATGGCTACACCTTC
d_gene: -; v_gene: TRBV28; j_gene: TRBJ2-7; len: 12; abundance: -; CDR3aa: CASSSMRYEQYF; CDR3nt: TGTGCCAGCAGTTCAATGCGATACGAGCAGTACTTC
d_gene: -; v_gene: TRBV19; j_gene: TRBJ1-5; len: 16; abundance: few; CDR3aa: CASRPPGLDGNQPQHF; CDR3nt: TGTGCCAGTAGGCCGCCAGGACTAGATGGCAATCAGCCCCAGCATTTT
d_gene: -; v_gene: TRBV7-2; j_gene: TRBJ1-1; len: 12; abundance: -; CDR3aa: CASSLVAKQAFF; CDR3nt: TGTGCCAGCAGCTTAGTTGCAAAACAGGCTTTCTTT
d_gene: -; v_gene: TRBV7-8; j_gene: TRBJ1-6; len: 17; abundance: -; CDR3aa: CASSLARDYSYNSPLHF; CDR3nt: TGTGCCAGCAGCTTAGCTCGGGACTACTCCTATAATTCACCCCTCCACTTT